Each of the 18 T cell receptor beta chains below was sequenced from the same sample in a study of PD-1 blockade in classical Hodgkin lymphoma. All trial patients relapsed after autologous stem cell transplantation. Data came from immunoSEQ multiplex PCR; TCRdb stores just in-frame clones and leaves some out. The sample includes about 84,000 clones, approximately 88% seen only once; the top ten take about 20%. The sequences come from peripheral blood mononuclear cells (PBMCs), collected at baseline. These TCRs come from a human donor with classical Hodgkin lymphoma.

This clone was counted a few times. The J gene is TRBJ1-5, the V gene TRBV2; D gene unclear. Germline V CDR1 and CDR2: SNHLY, FYNNEI. V lost 2 bases to trimming and J lost 5 bases, with 10 bases between them. CDR3 length: 14 residues. The CDR3 DNA sequence: TGTGCCAGCAGTGAAACAGTCCTTTATCAGCCCCAGCATTTT. Its translation: CASSETVLYQPQHF.

This clone was observed at least ten times. The chain combines TRBV5-8 with TRBJ1-2; D unclear. The ends were cut back, 0 bases at V and 7 bases at J, with 13 bases in the middle. The CDR3 runs 14 residues. CDR1 SGHTS and CDR2 YDEGEE come from the germline V gene. The CDR3 DNA follows: TGTGCCAGCAGCTTGGGTGGTTTACGTGCTGGCTACACCTTC. Protein sequence: CASSLGGLRAGYTF.

The chain employs TRBV6-6 and TRBJ2-7; weak D call: TRBD2 (6 bases). Deletions cut 2 bases from V and 1 base from J, with 9 bases between. This CDR3 is built from 14 residues. CDR1 MNHNY and CDR2 SVGAGI come from the germline V gene (reference sequence). The CDR3 region has the DNA TGTGCCAGCAGTTACGGGACTCTATCCTACGAGCAGTACTTC. The encoded protein is CASSYGTLSYEQYF.

The V and J genes are TRBV7-9 and TRBJ2-3, with TRBD2 identical over 7 bases. This CDR3 comprises 16 residues. The V gene end was trimmed by 1 base and the J gene end by 1 base; junction bases not matched to a gene: 5. Germline V CDR1 and CDR2: SEHNR, FQNEAQ (reference sequence). CDR3 amino acids: CASSLGAGEGTDTQYF. In DNA, the CDR3 is TGTGCCAGCAGCTTAGGCGCGGGAGAAGGCACAGATACGCAGTATTTT.

This chain links TRBV4-2 with TRBJ2-1; D unresolved. Looked up from germline, CDR1 is LGHNA and CDR2 is YNFKEQ. The CDR3 runs 15 residues. V was trimmed by 7 bases and J by 4 bases, leaving 17 bases between them. The CDR3 sequence: CASNLDSNGYNEQFF. Written as DNA, the CDR3 is TGTGCCAGCAACCTCGACTCGAATGGGTACAATGAGCAGTTCTTC.

The rearrangement uses TRBV6-6 and TRBJ1-1; no clear D. Germline-derived CDR1 and CDR2 are MNHNY and SVGAGI (reference sequence). The CDR3 spans 14 residues. Trimming cost V 0 bases and J 4 bases, with 9 bases left between them. The CDR3 coding sequence is TGTGCCAGCAGTTACTCTCTCAGGTTCACTGAAGCTTTCTTT. As protein: CASSYSLRFTEAFF.

The chain employs TRBV28 and TRBJ2-7; 7 bases map to TRBD2. Germline V CDR1 and CDR2: MDHEN, SYDVKM. The length of the CDR3 is 17 residues. J was trimmed by 6 bases and V by 4 bases; bases with no gene match: 18. The CDR3, as DNA: TGTGCCAGCAGTTGGGACCCTCGGGGCGGGAGCCCGTTCGAGCAGTACTTC. Protein sequence: CASSWDPRGGSPFEQYF.

This clone was seen a handful of times. The gene calls are TRBV19 and TRBJ1-5, with D hard to call. Germline assignment: CDR1 LNHDA and CDR2 SQIVND (reference sequence). There are 13 residues in the CDR3. V lost 5 bases and J lost 8, with 13 bases in between. This CDR3 reads CASSGDAWEPQHF. The CDR3 region has the DNA TGTGCCAGTAGTGGCGACGCATGGGAGCCCCAGCATTTT. Full variable domain (rest looked up from reference TRBV19 and TRBJ1-5): DGGITQSPKYLFRKEGQNVTLSCEQNLNHDAMYWYRQDPGQGLRLIYYSQIVNDFQKGDIAEGYSVSREKKESFPLTVTSAQKNPTAFYLCASSGDAWEPQHFGDGTRLSIL.

This chain links TRBV6-5 with TRBJ2-1, with 8 positions matching TRBD2. The V gene end was trimmed by 4 bases and the J gene end by 0 bases; junction bases not matched to a gene: 5. The CDR3 is 16 amino acids. Looked up from germline, CDR1 is MNHEY and CDR2 is SVGAGI. Written as DNA, the CDR3 is TGTGCCAGCAGTTCCTTAGCGGGGAGCTCCTACAATGAGCAGTTCTTC. As protein: CASSSLAGSSYNEQFF.

V gene TRBV19 combines with J gene TRBJ2-2, with 12 bases fitting TRBD2. CDR3 length equals 16 residues. J gave up 6 bases and V 3 bases, and 5 bases lay outside the gene matches. Looked up from germline, CDR1 is LNHDA and CDR2 is SQIVND (reference sequence). CDR3 DNA: TGTGCCAGTAGTATCACTAGCGGGAGGTGGTCCGGGGAGCTGTTTTTT. It specifies CASSITSGRWSGELFF. The variable domain in full, with the rest retrieved from reference TRBV19 and TRBJ2-2, is DGGITQSPKYLFRKEGQNVTLSCEQNLNHDAMYWYRQDPGQGLRLIYYSQIVNDFQKGDIAEGYSVSREKKESFPLTVTSAQKNPTAFYLCASSITSGRWSGELFFGEGSRLTVL.

This chain uses TRBV7-8 with TRBJ1-1, with D uncertain. V lost 2 bases and J 0 bases, leaving 7 bases between the germline ends. Germline V gives CDR1 SGHVS, CDR2 FQNEAQ. This CDR3 has 14 amino acids. CDR3 sequence reads: CASSLTDLNTEAFF. For the CDR3, the DNA is TGTGCCAGCAGCTTAACGGATTTGAACACTGAAGCTTTCTTT.

This chain connects TRBV5-6 to TRBJ1-1; D gene uncertain. V was trimmed by 3 bases and J by 1 base, leaving 10 bases between them. Germline V gives CDR1 SGHDT, CDR2 YYEEEE. The CDR3 length is 14 residues. This CDR3 reads CASSYLQSNTEAFF. CDR3 coding DNA: TGTGCCAGCAGCTACCTCCAGTCGAACACTGAAGCTTTCTTT.

This chain links TRBV10-3 with TRBJ1-2; D ambiguous. The CDR3 spans 13 residues. Trimming shortened V by 5 bases and J by 3 bases, and 10 bases separated the two germline ends. Germline V gene lookup returns CDR1 ENHRY and CDR2 SYGVKD. CDR3 nucleotides: TGTGCCATCAGTCAGCCCGGGGACTATGGCTACACCTTC. It codes for CAISQPGDYGYTF.

The V call is TRBV4-2, the J call TRBJ2-5; D is tentatively TRBD1 or TRBD2 (5 bases each). The CDR3 length is 17 residues. Trimming took 2 bases from V and 4 from J, leaving 20 bases between them. The germline CDR1 and CDR2 sequences are LGHNA and YNFKEQ. This CDR3 is CASSQPEQGPQGETQYF. The CDR3, as DNA: TGTGCCAGCAGCCAACCCGAGCAGGGACCCCAGGGAGAGACCCAGTACTTC.

J is TRBJ2-7 and V is TRBV28, with 7 bases matching TRBD1. The length of the CDR3 is 17 residues. The germline V gene has CDR1 MDHEN and CDR2 SYDVKM. V gave up 2 bases and J gave up 1 base; unmatched junction bases: 11. CDR3 residues: CASSLNLRTGFSYEQYF. DNA for the CDR3: TGTGCCAGCAGTTTAAATTTGCGGACAGGTTTTTCCTACGAGCAGTACTTC.

This clone is a singleton in its sample. CDR3 coding DNA: TGTGCCAGCAGTTACGATATCGGGGTTGAAGCTTTCTTT. Translated, it gives CASSYDIGVEAFF. The rearrangement joins TRBV6-6 to TRBJ1-1; D is ambiguous. This CDR3 has 13 amino acids. Looked up from germline, CDR1 is MNHNY and CDR2 is SVGAGI (reference sequence). Trimming removed 2 bases from V and 7 bases from J, with 11 bases in between.

The CDR3 DNA reads TGTGCCAGCAGCCAGGCTCTAGCGTCCTCCTACGAGCAGTACTTC. Residues: CASSQALASSYEQYF. J is TRBJ2-7 and V is TRBV4-2, with a possible D match to TRBD2 (6 bases). This CDR3 has 15 residues. Germline loops: CDR1 LGHNA, CDR2 YNFKEQ. The V and J ends lost 3 bases and 0 bases respectively, with 12 bases between them.

The V call is TRBV15, the J call TRBJ2-1; maybe TRBD1 (6 bases). Trimming took off 0 bases at V and 5 bases at J, with 11 bases between the two ends. The germline V gene encodes CDR1 LNHNV and CDR2 YYDKDF (reference sequence). There are 15 residues in the CDR3. The CDR3 is CATSRETGSDNEQFF. The DNA of the CDR3 is TGTGCCACCAGCAGAGAGACAGGATCTGACAATGAGCAGTTCTTC.